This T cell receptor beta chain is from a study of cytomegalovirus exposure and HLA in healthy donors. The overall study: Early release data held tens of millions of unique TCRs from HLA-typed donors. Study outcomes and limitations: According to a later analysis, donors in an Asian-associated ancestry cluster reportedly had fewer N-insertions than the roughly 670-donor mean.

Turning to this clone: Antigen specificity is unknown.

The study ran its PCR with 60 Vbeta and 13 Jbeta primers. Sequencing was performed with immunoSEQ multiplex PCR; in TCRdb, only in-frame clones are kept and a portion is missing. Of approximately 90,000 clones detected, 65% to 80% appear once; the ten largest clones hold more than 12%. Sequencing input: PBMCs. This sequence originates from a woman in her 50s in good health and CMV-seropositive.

The CDR3 nucleotides read TGTGCCAGCAGTGAAGCTTTAGCGGGTGAGCAGTTCTTC. It encodes CASSEALAGEQFF. The rearrangement links TRBV2 to TRBJ2-1, with TRBD2 matching over 7 bases. The V gene's germline CDR1 is SNHLY and CDR2 FYNNEI. The CDR3 loop spans 13 amino acids. The ends lost 0 bases at V and 9 bases at J; junction bases unmatched: 2.